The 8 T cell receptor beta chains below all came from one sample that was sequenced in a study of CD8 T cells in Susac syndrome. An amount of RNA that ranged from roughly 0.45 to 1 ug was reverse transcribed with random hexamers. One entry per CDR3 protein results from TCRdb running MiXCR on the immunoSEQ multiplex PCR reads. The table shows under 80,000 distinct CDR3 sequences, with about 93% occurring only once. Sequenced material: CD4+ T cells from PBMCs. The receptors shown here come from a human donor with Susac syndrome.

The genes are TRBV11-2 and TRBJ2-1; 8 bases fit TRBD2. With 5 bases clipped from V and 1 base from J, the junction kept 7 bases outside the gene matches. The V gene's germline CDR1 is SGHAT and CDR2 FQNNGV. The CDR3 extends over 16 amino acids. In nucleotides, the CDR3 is TGTGCCAGCAGCCCGACCGGGACTAGATCCTACAATGAGCAGTTCTTC. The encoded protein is CASSPTGTRSYNEQFF.

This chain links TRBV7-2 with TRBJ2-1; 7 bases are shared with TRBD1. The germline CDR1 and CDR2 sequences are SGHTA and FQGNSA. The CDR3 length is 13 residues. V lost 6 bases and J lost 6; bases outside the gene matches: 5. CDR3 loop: CASRLWTGNEQFF. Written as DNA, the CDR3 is TGTGCCAGCAGACTGTGGACAGGCAATGAGCAGTTCTTC.

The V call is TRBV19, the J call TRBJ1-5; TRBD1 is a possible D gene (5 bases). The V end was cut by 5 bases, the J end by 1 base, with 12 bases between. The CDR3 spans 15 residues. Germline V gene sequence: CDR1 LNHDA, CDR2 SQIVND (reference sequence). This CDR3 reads CASSLRGISNQPQHF. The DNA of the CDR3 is TGTGCCAGTAGTTTACGGGGGATCAGCAATCAGCCCCAGCATTTT.

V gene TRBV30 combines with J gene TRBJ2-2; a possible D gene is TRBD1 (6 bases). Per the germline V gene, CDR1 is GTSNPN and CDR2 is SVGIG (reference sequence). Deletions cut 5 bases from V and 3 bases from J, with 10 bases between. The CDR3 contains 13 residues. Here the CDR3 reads CAWSTGDTGELFF. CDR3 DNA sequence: TGTGCCTGGTCGACAGGAGACACCGGGGAGCTGTTTTTT.

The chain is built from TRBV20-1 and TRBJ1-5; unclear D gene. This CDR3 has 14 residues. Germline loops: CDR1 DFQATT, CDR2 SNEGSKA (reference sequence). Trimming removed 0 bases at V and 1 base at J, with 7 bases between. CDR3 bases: TGCAGTGCTAGAGATCGGCAGAGCAATCAGCCCCAGCATTTT. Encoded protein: CSARDRQSNQPQHF.

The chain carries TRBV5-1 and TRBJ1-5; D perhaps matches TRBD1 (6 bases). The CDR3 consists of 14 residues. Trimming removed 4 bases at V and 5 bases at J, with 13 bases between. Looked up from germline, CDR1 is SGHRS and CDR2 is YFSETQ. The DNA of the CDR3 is TGCGCCAGCAGCCCACAGGGAGGAGATCAGCCCCAGCATTTT. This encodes CASSPQGGDQPQHF.

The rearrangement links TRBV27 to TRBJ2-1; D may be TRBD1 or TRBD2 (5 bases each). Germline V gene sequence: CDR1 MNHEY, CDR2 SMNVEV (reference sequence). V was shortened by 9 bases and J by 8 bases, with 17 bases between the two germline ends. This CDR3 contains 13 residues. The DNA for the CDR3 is TGTGCCAGTGGGACGGCCTTGGTGTATGAGCAGTTCTTC. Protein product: CASGTALVYEQFF.

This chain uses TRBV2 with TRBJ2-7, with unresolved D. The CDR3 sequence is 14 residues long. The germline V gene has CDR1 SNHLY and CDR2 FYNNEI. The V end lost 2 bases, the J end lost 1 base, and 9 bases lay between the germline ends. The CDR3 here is CASSEYDTSYEQYF. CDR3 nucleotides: TGTGCCAGCAGTGAATATGACACTTCCTACGAGCAGTACTTC.